This record concerns one TCR beta chain sequence. What it binds is not known. TRB amplification used approximately 0.25 ug of peripheral blood genomic DNA. The sample comes from a study of T cell clusters in autoimmune cytopenias. Study background: TRB sequencing had a median 51,575 reads and about 2,500 distinct clonotypes per sample.

One tube held mixed TRB-A and TRB-B primer pools for touch-down PCR. Each CDR3 protein gets one entry in TCRdb, which reprocessed the multiplex PCR reads and gives no DNA. The table lists under 8,500 distinct CDR3 sequences. Points from the study as a whole: Primary autoimmune cytopenia patients appeared to lack physiological T cell clusters present in healthy donors. TRB repertoire shifts in secondary cytopenia and chronic lymphocytic leukemia mostly reflected lymphoma, not autoimmunity.

The same sample was also studied in work on T cell repertoires in aging, cancer and after chemotherapy.

The sequencing input was peripheral blood. The TCR was taken from a human donor in good health.

The CDR3 is CAISGRANTEAFF. The chain recombines TRBV10-3 with TRBJ1-1. Per germline, CDR1 ENHRY and CDR2 SYGVKD. This CDR3 region has 13 residues.